The next 32 T cell receptor beta chains were all read from a single sample in a study of cytomegalovirus exposure and HLA in healthy donors. PCR involved 60 Vbeta and 13 Jbeta primers. Sequencing was performed with immunoSEQ multiplex PCR; in TCRdb, only in-frame clones are kept and a portion is missing. The sample holds around 180,000 clones, 81% seen once. Material: PBMCs. These receptor sequences come from a man younger than 35 in good health and CMV-seronegative.

The CDR3 nucleotides are TGTGCCAGCAGCCGCAAGACAGGGTTCGAGCAGTACTTC. This sequence encodes CASSRKTGFEQYF. The genes are TRBV4-2 and TRBJ2-7, with 7 bases that match TRBD1. Germline V gives CDR1 LGHNA, CDR2 YNFKEQ. The V and J ends lost 4 bases and 6 bases, in that order; junction bases with no gene match: 6. CDR3 length: 13 amino acids.

V gene TRBV6-1 combines with J gene TRBJ1-2; 9 nucleotides line up with TRBD1. The CDR3 spans 14 residues. Germline-derived CDR1 and CDR2 are MNHNS and SASEGT. Unmatched junction bases numbered 11, after V lost 8 bases and J lost 7 bases. CDR3 residues: CASGIDRGTVGYTF. CDR3 in DNA: TGTGCCAGCGGGATCGACAGGGGGACGGTTGGCTACACCTTC.

This sequence joins TRBV29-1 and TRBJ1-3; 7 nucleotides line up with TRBD1. The ends lost 6 bases at V and 3 bases at J; junction bases unmatched: 5. CDR1 and CDR2 from the germline V gene are SQVTM and ANQGSEA. This CDR3 is built from 13 residues. Written as DNA, the CDR3 is TGCAGCGTGACAGGGTCAGGTGGAAACACCATATATTTT. The encoded protein is CSVTGSGGNTIYF.

The V and J genes are TRBV4-3 and TRBJ1-2; D gene uncertain. V was clipped by 1 base and J by 7 bases, with 13 bases between them. Germline V gene sequence: CDR1 LGHNA, CDR2 YSLEER. The CDR3 contains 14 residues. CDR3 nucleotide sequence: TGCGCCAGCAGCCAAGGTCGGTCTTCGGGTGGCTACACCTTC. It encodes CASSQGRSSGGYTF.

This chain joins TRBV20-1 and TRBJ2-1, with D unresolved. Trimming removed 3 bases at V and 4 bases at J, with 4 bases between. Germline V gives CDR1 DFQATT, CDR2 SNEGSKA (reference sequence). The CDR3 spans 11 residues. DNA of the CDR3: TGCAGTGCTAGTAGTTACAATGAGCAGTTCTTC. It encodes CSASSYNEQFF.

Written as DNA, the CDR3 is TGTGCCAGCAGTTACTCGTACAGTGAGGGTGAAAAACTGTTTTTT. Translation gives CASSYSYSEGEKLFF. This chain uses TRBV6-5 with TRBJ1-4, with D unclear. Trimming removed 0 bases at V and 7 bases at J, with 12 bases between. CDR1 MNHEY and CDR2 SVGAGI come from the germline V gene. The CDR3 is 15 amino acids.

J is TRBJ1-1 and V is TRBV6-5; D is unresolved. V shed 2 bases and J shed 0 bases, with 10 bases lying between them. Germline-derived CDR1 and CDR2 are MNHEY and SVGAGI. The CDR3 loop spans 15 amino acids. CDR3 in amino acids: CASSYGGHMNTEAFF. The DNA of the CDR3 is TGTGCCAGCAGTTACGGCGGTCACATGAACACTGAAGCTTTCTTT.

CDR3 sequence reads: CASSLYFGFAETQYF. The CDR3 bases are TGCGCCAGCAGCTTGTACTTCGGGTTTGCGGAGACCCAGTACTTC. The V gene is TRBV5-1, the J gene TRBJ2-5, with no clear D. CDR1 is SGHRS, CDR2 YFSETQ, per germline. V gave up 1 base and J gave up 5 bases, with 15 bases separating them. The CDR3 loop spans 15 amino acids.

J is TRBJ2-2 and V is TRBV7-3; 8 nucleotides agree with TRBD1. CDR3 length: 16 amino acids. Germline CDR1 reads SGHTA; CDR2 reads FQGTGA. The J segment lost 6 bases and the V segment lost 3 bases, leaving 9 bases of the junction unmatched. The CDR3 sequence is CASSFDQGAVSGELFF. The CDR3 coding sequence is TGTGCCAGCAGCTTCGATCAGGGGGCTGTGTCCGGGGAGCTGTTTTTT.

A few counts support this clone. The rearrangement links TRBV28 to TRBJ2-7; 10 nucleotides agree with TRBD1. This CDR3 is built from 15 residues. V was pared by 5 bases and J by 5 bases, with 9 bases of the junction left unmatched. The germline V gene has CDR1 MDHEN and CDR2 SYDVKM. This CDR3 reads CASSKTGGPSDEQYF. CDR3 bases: TGTGCCAGCAGTAAGACAGGGGGCCCTTCGGACGAGCAGTACTTC.

J is TRBJ2-1 and V is TRBV7-2, with 7 bases aligning to TRBD1. Germline V lookup: CDR1 SGHTA, CDR2 FQGNSA. V shed 4 bases and J 10 bases; nucleotides not matched to a gene: 4. This CDR3 comprises 12 residues. Written as DNA, the CDR3 is TGTGCCAGCAGCTGGGAGACAGGGGAGCAGTTCTTC. Protein sequence: CASSWETGEQFF.

V gene TRBV20-1 combines with J gene TRBJ2-7, with D perhaps matching TRBD1 (6 bases). V was clipped by 6 bases and J by 2 bases, with 8 bases between them. CDR3 length equals 11 residues. The germline gives CDR1 DFQATT, CDR2 SNEGSKA (reference sequence). The CDR3 DNA reads TGCAGTGCCAGGACAGCCTACGAGCAGTACTTC. Its translation: CSARTAYEQYF.

The chain couples TRBV7-9 to TRBJ2-3; 12 bases are a match to TRBD2. V shed 4 bases and J 3 bases; nucleotides not matched to a gene: 5. CDR3 length: 16 amino acids. The germline V gene encodes CDR1 SEHNR and CDR2 FQNEAQ (reference sequence). CDR3 region: CASSSGLAGLTDTQYF. The CDR3 DNA reads as TGTGCCAGCAGCTCCGGACTAGCGGGGCTGACAGATACGCAGTATTTT.

The V and J genes are TRBV27 and TRBJ1-2, with a weak D call TRBD1 (5 bases). The CDR3 length is 16 residues. Germline CDR1 and CDR2: MNHEY and SMNVEV (reference sequence). V lost 0 bases, J lost 5 bases, and 16 bases lay in between. The CDR3 DNA sequence: TGTGCCAGCAGTTTATCAACGGGGGGAGGAACTTATGGCTACACCTTC. It yields the protein CASSLSTGGGTYGYTF.

This clone occurred a few times. Other DNA sequences of this sample code for an identical CDR3. V is TRBV11-2 and J is TRBJ1-6; 9 bases are shared with TRBD1. Germline trimming cut 5 bases from V and 7 bases from J; bases unmatched to any gene: 3. This CDR3 spans 14 amino acids. Germline V gene sequence: CDR1 SGHAT, CDR2 FQNNGV. CDR3 loop: CASSGTGGNSPLHF. In DNA, the CDR3 is TGTGCCAGCAGCGGTACAGGGGGCAATTCACCCCTCCACTTT.

The chain recombines TRBV15 with TRBJ2-2; D possibly corresponds to TRBD1 (6 bases). V gave up 4 bases and J gave up 6 bases, with 15 bases separating them. The CDR3 has 15 residues. CDR1 is LNHNV, CDR2 YYDKDF, per germline (reference sequence). DNA of the CDR3: TGTGCCACCAGCATCAGGGAAGGGGGAGCCGGGGAGCTGTTTTTT. It translates to CATSIREGGAGELFF. The full variable domain, in which reference TRBV15 and TRBJ2-2 provide the parts outside the CDR3, is DAMVIQNPRYQVTQFGKPVTLSCSQTLNHNVMYWYQQKSSQAPKLLFHYYDKDFNNEADTPDNFQSRRPNTSFCFLDIRSPGLGDTAMYLCATSIREGGAGELFFGEGSRLTVL.

The chain carries TRBV4-1 and TRBJ2-1; 8 bases agree with TRBD2. With V trimmed by 1 base and J by 4 bases, 9 bases remained unmatched. In germline, CDR1 is MGHRA, CDR2 YSYEKL. CDR3 length equals 17 residues. CDR3 loop: CASSQGGSGTNYNEQFF. As DNA, the CDR3 is TGCGCCAGCAGCCAAGGGGGTAGCGGGACGAATTACAATGAGCAGTTCTTC.

This clone was found once. The CDR3 is CASSARGLAGSGELFF. The CDR3 region has the DNA TGTGCCAGTAGTGCGCGGGGACTAGCTGGGTCCGGGGAGCTGTTTTTT. The chain has TRBV19 and TRBJ2-2; 9 bases map to TRBD2. CDR3 length: 16 residues. Germline V CDR1 and CDR2: LNHDA, SQIVND (reference sequence). V shed 5 bases, J shed 6 bases, and the junction held 10 bases outside the gene matches.

The chain carries TRBV11-2 and TRBJ2-5, with D maybe TRBD2 (6 bases). The CDR3 has 13 amino acids. The V end lost 5 bases, the J end lost 4 bases, and 11 bases lay between the germline ends. From germline, CDR1 is SGHAT and CDR2 FQNNGV. DNA for the CDR3: TGTGCCAGCAGCCTCGGACTACCAGAGACCCAGTACTTC. Its protein is CASSLGLPETQYF.

The chain has TRBV28 and TRBJ2-7, with 7 bases that match TRBD1. The CDR3 is 14 amino acids. J lost 3 bases, V lost 6 bases, and 8 bases had no gene match. The V gene's germline CDR1 is MDHEN and CDR2 SYDVKM. The CDR3 protein is CASRRGDSVYEQYF. The CDR3 region has the DNA TGTGCCAGCAGGAGAGGGGACAGTGTCTACGAGCAGTACTTC.

CDR3 sequence: CASSLISGNTEAFF. The CDR3 DNA sequence: TGTGCCAGCAGCTTGATATCGGGGAACACTGAAGCTTTCTTT. V and J are TRBV5-6 and TRBJ1-1; D is unresolved. Trimming removed 1 base at V and 1 base at J, with 8 bases between. CDR1 is SGHDT and CDR2 is YYEEEE in the germline V gene. The CDR3 loop spans 14 amino acids.

The chain employs TRBV7-2 and TRBJ1-3; D is perhaps TRBD1 (6 bases). This CDR3 contains 17 residues. Between the trimmed V and J ends, which lost 5 bases and 4 bases, there was a span of 21 bases. Per the germline V gene, CDR1 is SGHTA and CDR2 is FQGNSA. The CDR3 spells CASSLHSGQFYGNTIYF. In DNA form, the CDR3 reads TGTGCCAGCAGCCTACACTCAGGACAGTTTTACGGAAACACCATATATTTT.

The chain employs TRBV6-6 and TRBJ1-1, with a weak D call TRBD1 (5 bases). CDR1 is MNHNY and CDR2 is SVGAGI in the germline V gene (reference sequence). The CDR3 is 13 amino acids. V lost 6 bases, J lost 5 bases, and 13 bases lay in between. As DNA, the CDR3 is TGTGCCAGCAGCCCAAGGGGATGGACTGAAGCTTTCTTT. It specifies CASSPRGWTEAFF.

There are a few counts of this clone. This chain joins TRBV6-4 and TRBJ2-1; TRBD1 is a possible D gene (5 bases). CDR1 is MRHNA, CDR2 SNTAGT, per germline. The V and J ends lost 2 bases and 6 bases respectively, with 11 bases between them. The CDR3 runs to 14 residues. CDR3 protein: CASSDDSSSNEQFF. CDR3 DNA: TGTGCCAGCAGTGACGACAGTAGCTCCAATGAGCAGTTCTTC.

The CDR3 loop is CASSLRWSSDTDTQYF. CDR3 DNA: TGTGCCAGCAGCTTAAGATGGTCTAGCGATACAGATACGCAGTATTTT. This chain links TRBV11-1 with TRBJ2-3; the D gene is possibly TRBD2 (6 bases). The CDR3 sequence is 16 residues long. Germline CDR1 and CDR2: SGHAT and FQDESV (reference sequence). Trimming took off 2 bases at V and 3 bases at J, with 15 bases between the two ends.

The genes are TRBV9 and TRBJ2-1, with 7 bases matching TRBD1. The germline CDR1 and CDR2 sequences are SGDLS and YYNGEE. The CDR3 contains 17 residues. V lost 3 bases to trimming and J lost 3 bases; unmatched junction nucleotides: 12. The CDR3 region is CASSAPLGRQGYNEQFF. In DNA, the CDR3 is TGTGCCAGCAGCGCACCTTTGGGTCGACAGGGCTACAATGAGCAGTTCTTC.

This chain uses TRBV7-3 with TRBJ2-7, with D perhaps matching TRBD2 (7 bases). V lost 2 bases to trimming and J lost 1 base, with 9 bases between them. CDR1 and CDR2 from the germline V gene are SGHTA and FQGTGA. This CDR3 has 14 residues. In DNA, the CDR3 is TGTGCCAGCAGCTTAGGGGGGGCATCCTACGAGCAGTACTTC. This sequence encodes CASSLGGASYEQYF.

The V call is TRBV5-1, the J call TRBJ1-1, with 8 bases that match TRBD1. With 0 bases clipped from V and 1 base from J, the junction kept 5 bases outside the gene matches. CDR1 SGHRS and CDR2 YFSETQ come from the germline V gene. This CDR3 has 16 amino acids. CDR3 region: CASSLDQGAGNTEAFF. In DNA, the CDR3 is TGCGCCAGCAGCTTGGATCAGGGGGCGGGGAACACTGAAGCTTTCTTT.

The genes are TRBV28 and TRBJ1-3; maybe TRBD1 (6 bases). Trimming stripped 8 bases from V and 4 bases from J, with 21 bases between. This CDR3 spans 16 amino acids. Germline-derived CDR1 and CDR2 are MDHEN and SYDVKM. Here the CDR3 reads CASSKRQASLGNTIYF. Written as DNA, the CDR3 is TGTGCCAGCTCCAAGCGACAGGCCTCTCTGGGAAACACCATATATTTT.

The sample holds one count of this clone. Germline and junction disagree at one end, which may indicate a read error. The same CDR3 also results from other DNA sequences found in this sample. This rearrangement joins TRBV10-2 to TRBJ1-2; D not certain. Germline V lookup: CDR1 WSHSY, CDR2 SAAADI. This CDR3 is built from 17 residues. CDR3 protein: CASSESTMGRGNYGYTF. The DNA for the CDR3 is TGCGCCAGCAGTGAGTCGACGATGGGCCGGGGAAACTATGGTTACACCTTC.

This chain connects TRBV7-2 to TRBJ2-7, with D possibly TRBD2 on 5 matching bases. In germline, CDR1 is SGHTA, CDR2 FQGNSA. Trimming took off 1 base at V and 1 base at J, with 8 bases between the two ends. The CDR3 runs 14 residues. The CDR3 nucleotides read TGTGCCAGCAGCTTAGATACGGGATCCTACGAGCAGTACTTC. Translation: CASSLDTGSYEQYF. Combining the CDR3 with reference TRBV7-2 and TRBJ2-7 gives the whole variable domain GAGVSQSPSNKVTEKGKDVELRCDPISGHTALYWYRQSLGQGLEFLIYFQGNSAPDKSGLPSDRFSAERTGGSVSTLTIQRTQQEDSAVYLCASSLDTGSYEQYFGPGTRLTVT.

V gene TRBV6-5 combines with J gene TRBJ2-7; 10 bases are shared with TRBD1. This CDR3 has 15 amino acids. The germline gives CDR1 MNHEY, CDR2 SVGAGI. The CDR3 reads CAAASGQGVGGEQYF. In DNA form, the CDR3 reads TGTGCTGCCGCCAGTGGACAGGGGGTGGGGGGCGAGCAGTACTTC.